The TCR beta chain under discussion was sequenced for a study of OX40 agonist ivuxolimab in advanced cancers. Study-level background: Dose-escalation cases comprised hepatocellular carcinoma, melanoma, renal cell or head and neck cancer.

Sequencing used immunoSEQ multiplex PCR; TCRdb keeps in-frame clones, though not all of them. The sample records some 40,000 clones, 80% to 95% being singletons. Germline values: CDR1 MNHNS, CDR2 SASEGT. Trimming left V 3 bases short and J 2 bases short, with 5 bases between. CDR3 size: 13 residues. Points from the study as a whole: CD4+ and CD8+ blood T cells expanded clonally by week 6 at 0.1 to 3.0 mg/kg.

A remark on this clone: The antigen is unknown.

This TCR was sampled from an adult with an advanced solid tumor such as melanoma, head and neck, liver or kidney cancer. The source was CD4+ or CD8+ T cells sorted from blood, collected in a trial of the OX40 agonist ivuxolimab. The chain combines TRBV6-1 with TRBJ2-4; D remains unclear. The CDR3 loop is CASSEGPKNIQYF. DNA of the CDR3: TGTGCCAGCAGTGAGGGCCCCAAAAACATTCAGTACTTC.